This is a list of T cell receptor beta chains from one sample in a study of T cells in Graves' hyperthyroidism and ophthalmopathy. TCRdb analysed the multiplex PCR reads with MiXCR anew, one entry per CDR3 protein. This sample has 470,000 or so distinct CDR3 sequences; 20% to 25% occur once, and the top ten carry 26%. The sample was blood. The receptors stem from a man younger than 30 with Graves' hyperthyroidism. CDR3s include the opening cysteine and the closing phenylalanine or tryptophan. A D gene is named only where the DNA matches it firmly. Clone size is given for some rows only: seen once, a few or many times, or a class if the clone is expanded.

CDR3aa: CAISDRQRNTEAFF
CDR3nt: TGTGCCATCAGTGACAGACAACGGAACACTGAAGCTTTCTTT
j_gene: TRBJ1-1
d_gene: -
v_gene: TRBV10-3
abundance: -

CDR3aa: CASSHDRGGQPQHF
CDR3nt: TGTGCCAGCAGTCACGACAGGGGCGGTCAGCCCCAGCATTTT
j_gene: TRBJ1-5
d_gene: TRBD1
v_gene: TRBV28
abundance: many

CDR3aa: CAISDPGQPPEAQHF
CDR3nt: TGTGCCATCAGTGATCCCGGACAGCCTCCGGAGGCCCAGCATTTT
j_gene: TRBJ1-5
d_gene: -
v_gene: TRBV10-3
abundance: -

CDR3aa: CASRATANYGYTF
CDR3nt: TGTGCCAGCAGAGCCACAGCTAACTATGGCTACACCTTC
j_gene: TRBJ1-2
d_gene: -
v_gene: TRBV6-1
abundance: few

CDR3aa: CASSPEFLAETQYF
CDR3nt: TGTGCCAGCAGTCCCGAATTCTTAGCGGAGACCCAGTACTTC
j_gene: TRBJ2-5
d_gene: -
v_gene: TRBV28
abundance: -

CDR3aa: CASSLMGLAKNIQYF
CDR3nt: TGTGCCAGCAGTTTAATGGGACTAGCCAAAAACATTCAGTACTTC
j_gene: TRBJ2-4
d_gene: -
v_gene: TRBV28
abundance: few

CDR3aa: CSVGTGSSYEQYF
CDR3nt: TGCAGCGTTGGGACAGGGAGCTCCTACGAGCAGTACTTC
j_gene: TRBJ2-7
d_gene: TRBD1
v_gene: TRBV29-1
abundance: many

CDR3aa: CASSSSGGAAYEQYF
CDR3nt: TGTGCCAGCAGTTCGTCCGGGGGCGCGGCCTACGAGCAGTACTTC
j_gene: TRBJ2-7
d_gene: -
v_gene: TRBV12-3/TRBV12-4
abundance: many

CDR3aa: CASSQVWRTEAFF
CDR3nt: TGTGCCAGCAGCCAAGTATGGCGGACTGAAGCTTTCTTT
j_gene: TRBJ1-1
d_gene: -
v_gene: TRBV3-1
abundance: few

CDR3aa: CASSFSGANTEAFF
CDR3nt: TGTGCCAGCAGTTTTTCTGGGGCTAACACTGAAGCTTTCTTT
j_gene: TRBJ1-1
d_gene: -
v_gene: TRBV28
abundance: many

CDR3aa: CASGLQTGVDYGYTF
CDR3nt: TGTGCTAGTGGGTTGCAAACAGGGGTCGACTATGGCTACACCTTC
j_gene: TRBJ1-2
d_gene: TRBD1
v_gene: TRBV12-5
abundance: many

CDR3aa: CAWTVTGGSYEQYF
CDR3nt: TGTGCCTGGACAGTGACAGGGGGCTCCTACGAGCAGTACTTC
j_gene: TRBJ2-7
d_gene: TRBD1
v_gene: TRBV30
abundance: few

CDR3aa: CSARSGPLLTYGYTF
CDR3nt: TGCAGTGCTAGATCGGGGCCACTTCTAACCTATGGCTACACCTTC
j_gene: TRBJ1-2
d_gene: -
v_gene: TRBV20-1
abundance: many

CDR3aa: CASRGTGDGYTF
CDR3nt: TGTGCCAGCAGAGGGACAGGGGATGGCTACACCTTC
j_gene: TRBJ1-2
d_gene: TRBD1
v_gene: TRBV9
abundance: -

CDR3aa: CASSFERGEGYTF
CDR3nt: TGTGCCAGCAGCTTCGAAAGAGGGGAAGGCTACACCTTC
j_gene: TRBJ1-2
d_gene: -
v_gene: TRBV9
abundance: many

CDR3aa: CASSLDPMGQDYREAQYF
CDR3nt: TGTGCCAGCAGCTTGGATCCGATGGGACAGGATTATAGAGAGGCCCAGTACTTC
j_gene: TRBJ2-5
d_gene: TRBD1
v_gene: TRBV5-4
abundance: many

CDR3aa: CAISDHDSYEQYF
CDR3nt: TGTGCCATCAGTGATCACGACTCCTACGAGCAGTACTTC
j_gene: TRBJ2-7
d_gene: -
v_gene: TRBV10-3
abundance: many

CDR3aa: CASSLRDRVGELFF
CDR3nt: TGTGCCAGCAGTTTGCGGGACAGGGTAGGGGAGCTGTTTTTT
j_gene: TRBJ2-2
d_gene: TRBD1
v_gene: TRBV12-3/TRBV12-4
abundance: many

CDR3aa: CATSDLRSDQPQHF
CDR3nt: TGTGCCACCAGTGATTTAAGGTCAGACCAGCCCCAGCATTTT
j_gene: TRBJ1-5
d_gene: -
v_gene: TRBV24-1
abundance: many

CDR3aa: CASSEFPEAEAFF
CDR3nt: TGTGCCAGCAGTGAATTCCCCGAGGCTGAAGCTTTCTTT
j_gene: TRBJ1-1
d_gene: -
v_gene: TRBV25-1
abundance: many

CDR3aa: CASSEVRGRDGYTF
CDR3nt: TGTGCCAGCAGTGAAGTCAGGGGGCGGGATGGCTACACCTTC
j_gene: TRBJ1-2
d_gene: TRBD1
v_gene: TRBV6-1
abundance: -

CDR3aa: CASALGGGGYEQYF
CDR3nt: TGTGCCAGCGCGCTGGGGGGTGGTGGTTACGAGCAGTACTTC
j_gene: TRBJ2-7
d_gene: -
v_gene: TRBV5-5
abundance: many

CDR3aa: CSARALRDYGYTF
CDR3nt: TGCAGTGCTAGAGCATTAAGGGACTATGGCTACACCTTC
j_gene: TRBJ1-2
d_gene: -
v_gene: TRBV20-1
abundance: many

CDR3aa: CASSYSMIVGRDTEAFF
CDR3nt: TGTGCCAGCAGTTACTCGATGATTGTTGGCAGGGACACTGAAGCTTTCTTT
j_gene: TRBJ1-1
d_gene: -
v_gene: TRBV6-2/TRBV6-3
abundance: few

CDR3aa: CAWSVPAYEQYF
CDR3nt: TGTGCCTGGAGTGTTCCAGCCTACGAGCAGTACTTC
j_gene: TRBJ2-7
d_gene: -
v_gene: TRBV30
abundance: many

CDR3aa: CASSHSPPGTNEQYF
CDR3nt: TGCGCCAGCAGCCATTCCCCACCGGGCACGAACGAGCAGTACTTC
j_gene: TRBJ2-7
d_gene: -
v_gene: TRBV4-1
abundance: -

CDR3aa: CASSSPADHYEQYF
CDR3nt: TGTGCCAGCAGTTCCCCCGCGGACCACTACGAGCAGTACTTC
j_gene: TRBJ2-7
d_gene: -
v_gene: TRBV28
abundance: -

CDR3aa: CAWSGQMNTEAFF
CDR3nt: TGTGCCTGGTCGGGACAGATGAACACTGAAGCTTTCTTT
j_gene: TRBJ1-1
d_gene: TRBD1
v_gene: TRBV30
abundance: many

CDR3aa: CASREGENQPQHF
CDR3nt: TGCGCCAGCAGAGAAGGGGAGAATCAGCCCCAGCATTTT
j_gene: TRBJ1-5
d_gene: -
v_gene: TRBV5-1
abundance: many

CDR3aa: CASSFIKGPQTGELFF
CDR3nt: TGTGCCAGCAGCTTCATAAAAGGGCCTCAGACCGGGGAGCTGTTTTTT
j_gene: TRBJ2-2
d_gene: -
v_gene: TRBV11-2
abundance: many

CDR3aa: CATTRRATTGELFF
CDR3nt: TGTGCCACCACGCGGCGGGCGACCACCGGGGAGCTGTTTTTT
j_gene: TRBJ2-2
d_gene: -
v_gene: TRBV11-2
abundance: many

CDR3aa: CASKSGGPNTEAFF
CDR3nt: TGCGCCAGCAAGTCCGGGGGGCCTAACACTGAAGCTTTCTTT
j_gene: TRBJ1-1
d_gene: -
v_gene: TRBV5-1
abundance: -

CDR3aa: CASSPRGNGYTF
CDR3nt: TGTGCCAGCAGTCCCAGGGGAAACGGCTACACCTTC
j_gene: TRBJ1-2
d_gene: -
v_gene: TRBV27
abundance: many

CDR3aa: CASSLVSLAEIQETQYF
CDR3nt: TGTGCCAGCAGCTTAGTGTCGCTAGCGGAGATTCAAGAGACCCAGTACTTC
j_gene: TRBJ2-5
d_gene: TRBD2
v_gene: TRBV7-8
abundance: many

CDR3aa: CASSLEGRGEAFF
CDR3nt: TGTGCCAGCAGCTTAGAAGGGAGGGGCGAAGCTTTCTTT
j_gene: TRBJ1-1
d_gene: -
v_gene: TRBV13
abundance: many

CDR3aa: CASKWGSSDTQYF
CDR3nt: TGTGCCAGCAAGTGGGGGTCGTCGGATACGCAGTATTTT
j_gene: TRBJ2-3
d_gene: -
v_gene: TRBV27
abundance: many

CDR3aa: CASTTGLITETQYF
CDR3nt: TGTGCCAGCACCACCGGGCTAATTACGGAGACCCAGTACTTC
j_gene: TRBJ2-5
d_gene: -
v_gene: TRBV6-2/TRBV6-3
abundance: many